Listed below are T cell receptor beta chains from one sample, sequenced in a study of shared clonotypes between healthy human individuals. Assay: immunoSEQ multiplex PCR; the TCRdb copy retains only in-frame clones and omits some. The table has about 2 million clones, roughly 94% seen once; the top ten hold 0.1% to 0.15%. The sample consisted of naive CD4+ T cells sorted from blood. The receptors here all came from a man aged 18 to 29 in good health. The CDR3 runs from the conserved cysteine through the conserved F or W. The D gene is left open where the match is weak. Size tells how often a clone was seen (once, few, many) or the class of an expanded clone, and some rows leave it out.

j_gene: TRBJ1-5
abundance: NA
d_gene: NA
v_gene: TRBV4-2
CDR3aa: CASSQINQPQHF
CDR3nt: TGTGCCAGCAGCCAAATTAATCAGCCCCAGCATTTT

j_gene: TRBJ1-6
abundance: NA
d_gene: NA
v_gene: TRBV6-5
CDR3aa: CASSVDRYNSPLHF
CDR3nt: TGTGCCAGCAGCGTCGACAGGTATAATTCACCCCTCCACTTT

j_gene: TRBJ1-6
abundance: NA
d_gene: NA
v_gene: TRBV5-1
CDR3aa: CASSLRDINSPLHF
CDR3nt: TGCGCCAGCAGCCTCCGGGACATCAATTCACCCCTCCACTTT

j_gene: TRBJ1-4
abundance: NA
d_gene: NA
v_gene: TRBV6-8
CDR3aa: CASSYFDREFNETNEKLFF
CDR3nt: TGTGCCAGCAGTTATTTCGACCGGGAGTTCAATGAGACGAATGAAAAACTGTTTTTT

j_gene: TRBJ1-6
abundance: NA
d_gene: NA
v_gene: TRBV5-4
CDR3aa: CASSLAFELPLHF
CDR3nt: TGTGCCAGCAGCTTGGCCTTCGAGTTACCCCTCCACTTT

j_gene: TRBJ1-3
abundance: NA
d_gene: NA
v_gene: TRBV29-1
CDR3aa: CSVGYGGTSGNTIYF
CDR3nt: TGCAGCGTTGGGTACGGGGGGACCTCTGGAAACACCATATATTTT

j_gene: TRBJ1-5
abundance: NA
d_gene: NA
v_gene: TRBV28
CDR3aa: CASIQSGNQPQHF
CDR3nt: TGTGCCAGCATTCAATCGGGGAATCAGCCCCAGCATTTT

j_gene: TRBJ2-7
abundance: once
d_gene: TRBD2
v_gene: TRBV7-2
CDR3aa: CASSLPPGTSHYEQYF
CDR3nt: TGTGCCAGCAGCTTACCCCCCGGGACTAGCCACTACGAGCAGTACTTC

j_gene: TRBJ2-6
abundance: NA
d_gene: NA
v_gene: TRBV6-1
CDR3aa: CASSGSAASGANVLTF
CDR3nt: TGTGCCAGCAGTGGATCCGCAGCCTCTGGGGCCAACGTCCTGACTTTC

j_gene: TRBJ2-7
abundance: NA
d_gene: TRBD1
v_gene: TRBV5-1
CDR3aa: CASSLEGQGFGEQYF
CDR3nt: TGCGCCAGCAGCTTGGAGGGACAGGGATTTGGAGAGCAGTACTTC

j_gene: TRBJ2-7
abundance: NA
d_gene: TRBD1
v_gene: TRBV6-1
CDR3aa: CASSERDRVRHEQYF
CDR3nt: TGTGCCAGCAGTGAGAGGGACAGGGTAAGGCACGAGCAGTACTTC

j_gene: TRBJ2-7
abundance: NA
d_gene: NA
v_gene: TRBV6-6
CDR3aa: CASSYDKTGTYF
CDR3nt: TGTGCCAGCAGTTACGACAAAACCGGGACTTACTTC

j_gene: TRBJ1-5
abundance: NA
d_gene: NA
v_gene: TRBV11-2
CDR3aa: CASSFSTGKNQPQHF
CDR3nt: TGTGCCAGCAGCTTCAGCACCGGCAAAAATCAGCCCCAGCATTTT

j_gene: TRBJ2-7
abundance: NA
d_gene: NA
v_gene: TRBV5-6
CDR3aa: CASSLIGGYEQYF
CDR3nt: TGTGCCAGCAGCTTGATTGGCGGGTACGAGCAGTACTTC

j_gene: TRBJ1-2
abundance: NA
d_gene: NA
v_gene: TRBV2
CDR3aa: CASSEDSGGGYTF
CDR3nt: TGTGCCAGCAGTGAAGATAGCGGCGGGGGCTACACCTTC

j_gene: TRBJ1-5
abundance: NA
d_gene: NA
v_gene: TRBV10-3
CDR3aa: CAIRDDPVQPQHF
CDR3nt: TGTGCCATCAGAGATGACCCCGTCCAGCCCCAGCATTTT

j_gene: TRBJ1-2
abundance: NA
d_gene: NA
v_gene: TRBV7-3
CDR3aa: CASSSPQGFNYGYTF
CDR3nt: TGTGCCAGCAGCTCCCCCCAGGGATTTAACTATGGCTACACCTTC

j_gene: TRBJ1-6
abundance: NA
d_gene: TRBD1
v_gene: TRBV30
CDR3aa: CAWDRGANSPLHF
CDR3nt: TGTGCCTGGGACAGGGGGGCTAATTCACCCCTCCACTTT

j_gene: TRBJ2-5
abundance: NA
d_gene: TRBD2
v_gene: TRBV11-2
CDR3aa: CASSLGPFAGGPVETQYF
CDR3nt: TGTGCCAGCAGTTTAGGCCCCTTTGCGGGAGGGCCGGTCGAGACCCAGTACTTC

j_gene: TRBJ2-7
abundance: once
d_gene: NA
v_gene: TRBV10-3
CDR3aa: CAISESTTSYEQYF
CDR3nt: TGTGCCATCAGTGAGTCGACTACTAGCTACGAGCAGTACTTC

j_gene: TRBJ2-3
abundance: NA
d_gene: TRBD2
v_gene: TRBV10-2
CDR3aa: CAYQRGTTTDTQYF
CDR3nt: TGCGCCTACCAACGTGGGACTACCACAGATACGCAGTATTTT

j_gene: TRBJ2-7
abundance: NA
d_gene: NA
v_gene: TRBV2
CDR3aa: CASRTGRDSYEQYF
CDR3nt: TGTGCCAGCCGTACAGGCAGAGATTCCTACGAGCAGTACTTC

j_gene: TRBJ2-2
abundance: NA
d_gene: TRBD1
v_gene: TRBV7-7
CDR3aa: CASSVQGASGGELFF
CDR3nt: TGTGCTAGCAGCGTACAGGGGGCGTCGGGCGGGGAGCTGTTTTTT

j_gene: TRBJ2-5
abundance: NA
d_gene: NA
v_gene: TRBV6-1
CDR3aa: CAGGSYMETQYF
CDR3nt: TGTGCCGGGGGATCCTACATGGAGACCCAGTACTTC

j_gene: TRBJ2-3
abundance: NA
d_gene: NA
v_gene: TRBV10-2
CDR3aa: CASARDLKSDTQYF
CDR3nt: TGCGCCAGCGCTCGGGACTTGAAATCAGATACGCAGTATTTT

j_gene: TRBJ1-1
abundance: NA
d_gene: NA
v_gene: TRBV19
CDR3aa: CQNTEAFF
CDR3nt: TGTCAGAACACTGAAGCTTTCTTT

j_gene: TRBJ1-5
abundance: NA
d_gene: TRBD1
v_gene: TRBV6-1
CDR3aa: CASSEGRGPSQPQHF
CDR3nt: TGTGCCAGCAGTGAAGGGAGGGGGCCTAGTCAGCCCCAGCATTTT

j_gene: TRBJ2-6
abundance: NA
d_gene: NA
v_gene: TRBV30
CDR3aa: CAWGTVSGANVLTF
CDR3nt: TGTGCCTGGGGGACTGTGTCTGGGGCCAACGTCCTGACTTTC

j_gene: TRBJ2-5
abundance: NA
d_gene: TRBD1
v_gene: TRBV14
CDR3aa: CASSQGAWDSFTETQYF
CDR3nt: TGTGCCAGCAGCCAAGGGGCCTGGGACAGCTTCACAGAGACCCAGTACTTC

j_gene: TRBJ1-1
abundance: NA
d_gene: NA
v_gene: TRBV7-9
CDR3aa: CASSVSGGGPNTEAFF
CDR3nt: TGTGCCAGCAGCGTATCAGGAGGCGGACCGAACACTGAAGCTTTCTTT

j_gene: TRBJ1-2
abundance: NA
d_gene: TRBD1
v_gene: TRBV5-1
CDR3aa: CASSLAMGQIYGYTF
CDR3nt: TGCGCCAGCAGCTTGGCGATGGGACAGATCTATGGCTACACCTTC

j_gene: TRBJ1-4
abundance: once
d_gene: NA
v_gene: TRBV11-2
CDR3aa: CASIGASEKLFF
CDR3nt: TGTGCCAGCATCGGCGCAAGTGAAAAACTGTTTTTT

j_gene: TRBJ1-5
abundance: NA
d_gene: NA
v_gene: TRBV15
CDR3aa: CATGEGSHSNQPQHF
CDR3nt: TGTGCCACAGGAGAGGGCAGTCATAGCAATCAGCCCCAGCATTTT

j_gene: TRBJ1-3
abundance: once
d_gene: TRBD1
v_gene: TRBV18
CDR3aa: CASSPVGTGYFGNTIYF
CDR3nt: TGTGCCAGCTCACCCGTCGGGACAGGGTATTTTGGAAACACCATATATTTT

j_gene: TRBJ1-2
abundance: once
d_gene: NA
v_gene: TRBV28
CDR3aa: CASSPNPPGFYGYTF
CDR3nt: TGTGCCAGCAGTCCTAACCCTCCGGGGTTCTATGGCTACACCTTC

j_gene: TRBJ1-4
abundance: NA
d_gene: NA
v_gene: TRBV19
CDR3aa: CASSPRRDVVEKLFF
CDR3nt: TGTGCCAGTAGTCCGAGAAGGGACGTAGTTGAAAAACTGTTTTTT

j_gene: TRBJ1-1
abundance: NA
d_gene: TRBD1
v_gene: TRBV27
CDR3aa: CASRGDSQNTEAFF
CDR3nt: TGTGCCAGCAGGGGGGACAGCCAGAACACTGAAGCTTTCTTT

j_gene: TRBJ1-2
abundance: NA
d_gene: TRBD1
v_gene: TRBV6-5
CDR3aa: CASSQTPRGLYGYTF
CDR3nt: TGTGCCAGCAGTCAAACTCCCAGGGGGCTCTATGGCTACACCTTC

j_gene: TRBJ2-3
abundance: NA
d_gene: NA
v_gene: TRBV27
CDR3aa: CASSLRGGSMTDTQYF
CDR3nt: TGTGCCAGCAGTTTACGCGGCGGTAGCATGACAGATACGCAGTATTTT

j_gene: TRBJ2-5
abundance: NA
d_gene: NA
v_gene: TRBV27
CDR3aa: CASSFRGTETQYF
CDR3nt: TGTGCCAGCAGTTTCCGAGGGACAGAGACCCAGTACTTC

j_gene: TRBJ1-6
abundance: NA
d_gene: TRBD1
v_gene: TRBV5-6
CDR3aa: CASSLQGIANSPLHF
CDR3nt: TGTGCCAGCAGCTTACAGGGGATAGCCAATTCACCCCTCCACTTT

j_gene: TRBJ2-7
abundance: NA
d_gene: NA
v_gene: TRBV5-4
CDR3aa: CASSPFSQGPYEQYF
CDR3nt: TGTGCCAGCAGCCCTTTTTCCCAGGGTCCCTACGAGCAGTACTTC

j_gene: TRBJ2-7
abundance: NA
d_gene: TRBD1
v_gene: TRBV19
CDR3aa: CASSSGQGYYEQYF
CDR3nt: TGTGCCAGTAGCTCTGGACAGGGGTACTACGAGCAGTACTTC

j_gene: TRBJ1-5
abundance: NA
d_gene: NA
v_gene: TRBV10-3
CDR3aa: CAISAGGYSNQPQHF
CDR3nt: TGTGCCATCAGCGCCGGAGGGTATAGCAATCAGCCCCAGCATTTT

j_gene: TRBJ2-7
abundance: NA
d_gene: TRBD2
v_gene: TRBV19
CDR3aa: CASSIRPGTSGSSHEQYF
CDR3nt: TGTGCCAGTAGTATACGTCCCGGGACTAGCGGGAGCTCCCACGAGCAGTACTTC

j_gene: TRBJ1-2
abundance: once
d_gene: NA
v_gene: TRBV27
CDR3aa: CASREEGRKAYGYTF
CDR3nt: TGTGCCAGCAGGGAGGAGGGGCGCAAGGCCTATGGCTACACCTTC

j_gene: TRBJ2-1
abundance: NA
d_gene: TRBD2
v_gene: TRBV7-9
CDR3aa: CATGTSGRASYNEQFF
CDR3nt: TGTGCCACCGGGACTAGCGGGAGGGCCTCATACAATGAGCAGTTCTTC

j_gene: TRBJ1-2
abundance: NA
d_gene: TRBD1
v_gene: TRBV7-2
CDR3aa: CASSAGQGAYGYTF
CDR3nt: TGTGCCAGCAGCGCCGGACAGGGGGCCTATGGCTACACCTTC

j_gene: TRBJ1-1
abundance: NA
d_gene: NA
v_gene: TRBV19
CDR3aa: CASSIKGLNTEAFF
CDR3nt: TGTGCCAGTAGTATTAAGGGTCTAAACACTGAAGCTTTCTTT

j_gene: TRBJ2-7
abundance: once
d_gene: NA
v_gene: TRBV27
CDR3aa: CASSLFGSELTYEQYF
CDR3nt: TGTGCCAGCAGTTTATTCGGCAGCGAGTTAACCTACGAGCAGTACTTC

j_gene: TRBJ1-1
abundance: NA
d_gene: TRBD1
v_gene: TRBV27
CDR3aa: CASSPRDRGIGHTEAFF
CDR3nt: TGTGCCAGCAGTCCCCGGGACAGAGGCATCGGGCACACTGAAGCTTTCTTT

j_gene: TRBJ1-2
abundance: NA
d_gene: TRBD1
v_gene: TRBV5-6
CDR3aa: CASSTPGTGVNYGYTF
CDR3nt: TGTGCCAGCAGCACCCCCGGGACAGGGGTCAACTATGGCTACACCTTC

j_gene: TRBJ1-2
abundance: NA
d_gene: NA
v_gene: TRBV28
CDR3aa: CASTRRGWVTYGYTF
CDR3nt: TGTGCCAGCACCCGGCGGGGGTGGGTCACCTATGGCTACACCTTC

j_gene: TRBJ2-6
abundance: NA
d_gene: NA
v_gene: TRBV30
CDR3aa: CAWKGPSGANVLTF
CDR3nt: TGTGCCTGGAAGGGCCCTTCTGGGGCCAACGTCCTGACTTTC

j_gene: TRBJ2-2
abundance: once
d_gene: NA
v_gene: TRBV5-1
CDR3aa: CASSSQGGTGELFF
CDR3nt: TGCGCCAGCAGCTCCCAAGGGGGAACCGGGGAGCTGTTTTTT

j_gene: TRBJ1-6
abundance: NA
d_gene: TRBD1
v_gene: TRBV6-1
CDR3aa: CASGDRANSPLHF
CDR3nt: TGTGCCAGCGGGGACAGGGCGAATTCACCCCTCCACTTT

j_gene: TRBJ2-2
abundance: NA
d_gene: NA
v_gene: TRBV2
CDR3aa: CASSDDQNTGELFF
CDR3nt: TGTGCCAGCAGTGATGACCAGAACACCGGGGAGCTGTTTTTT